The sample holds a few counts of the clone carrying this T cell receptor (beta chain). Its antigen is as yet unknown. This sample is part of a study of identical twins. General observations from the study: Those out-of-frame alpha sequences shared by twins showed an excess of low generation probability.

This CDR3 spans 16 amino acids. Trimming removed 2 bases from V and 1 base from J, with 13 bases in between. The V gene's germline CDR1 is SGHTA and CDR2 FQGNSA. TCRdb itself ran the 5' RACE reads through MiXCR, one entry per CDR3 protein. Of 1.5 million to 2 million distinct CDR3 sequences listed, 32% are singletons. Sequencing was carried out using cord blood. The chain uses TRBV7-2 and TRBJ2-3; possibly TRBD1 or TRBD2 for D (5 bases each). This sequence was found in a newborn girl in good health. The CDR3: CASSLLTRGGTDTQYF. The CDR3 DNA reads as TGTGCCAGCAGCTTATTAACTAGAGGGGGCACAGATACGCAGTATTTT.